This T cell receptor beta chain was observed in a study of T cell responses to AZD1222 COVID-19 vaccine. Trimming cost V 8 bases and J 1 base; bases outside gene matches: 4. In germline, CDR1 is ENHRY, CDR2 SYGVKD. CDR3 length: 15 amino acids. Profiled with immunoSEQ multiplex PCR; TCRdb holds only in-frame clones, not every one. The sample totals around 140,000 clones. This receptor was identified in an adult in good health. The gene calls are TRBV10-3 and TRBJ1-3; 11 bases are a match to TRBD1. Sequencing used peripheral blood. CDR3 bases: TGTGCCATCGGCGGGACAGGGGGTTCTGGAAACACCATATATTTT. This translates into CAIGGTGGSGNTIYF.